The 27 T cell receptor beta chains in this list originate from one sample, sequenced in a study of T-cell memory formation after mild COVID-19. TCRdb reanalysed the 5' RACE reads using MiXCR and keeps one entry per CDR3 protein. The table records about 180,000 distinct CDR3 sequences, roughly 18% of them present only once. The sequenced material came from PBMCs or a T cell subset sorted from them (not recorded which). All receptors come from a man aged 18 to 29 who had mild COVID-19 (a few samples of this study predate the infection). Cell type and time point are not known.

This clonotype was observed at least ten times. The genes are TRBV5-1 and TRBJ1-2; tentatively, D is TRBD1 (5 bases). CDR3 length: 16 residues. Trimming cost V 4 bases and J 7 bases, with 23 bases left between them. Germline V gene sequence: CDR1 SGHRS, CDR2 YFSETQ. CDR3 sequence: CASSRGDRDRAGGYTF. DNA of the CDR3: TGCGCCAGCAGCCGGGGAGACCGCGACAGAGCCGGTGGCTACACCTTC.

This clonotype came up a few times. The rearrangement uses TRBV7-2 and TRBJ2-7; 14 bases align to TRBD2. V was pared by 1 base and J by 7 bases, with 12 bases of the junction left unmatched. The CDR3 runs to 18 residues. CDR1 and CDR2 from the germline V gene are SGHTA and FQGNSA. The CDR3 protein is CASSLELATGLAGAEQYF. CDR3 in DNA: TGTGCCAGCAGCTTAGAGTTGGCGACGGGACTAGCGGGGGCAGAGCAGTACTTC.

This clonotype was detected only a few times. The chain joins TRBV7-2 to TRBJ2-6; D is undetermined. V was trimmed by 3 bases and J by 12 bases, leaving 9 bases between them. CDR1 SGHTA and CDR2 FQGNSA come from the germline V gene. This CDR3 has 12 residues. The CDR3 loop reads CASSFGVGVLTF. In DNA form, the CDR3 reads TGTGCCAGCAGCTTTGGGGTAGGCGTCCTGACTTTC.

This clonotype was seen only a few times. The V gene is TRBV7-3, the J gene TRBJ2-3; D is possibly TRBD1 or TRBD2 (6 bases each). V lost 2 bases to trimming and J lost 7 bases, with 13 bases between them. Germline CDR1 and CDR2: SGHTA and FQGTGA. There are 14 residues in the CDR3. The CDR3 sequence is CASSLGGPLNTQYF. The CDR3, as DNA: TGTGCCAGCAGCTTAGGGGGGCCCCTGAATACGCAGTATTTT.

This chain joins TRBV6-4 and TRBJ2-1; D is possibly TRBD2 (7 bases). Per the germline V gene, CDR1 is MRHNA and CDR2 is SNTAGT. This CDR3 has 12 residues. V shed 5 bases and J shed 10 bases, with 12 bases lying between them. CDR3 DNA: TGTGCCAGCAGTCCACAGGGAGGGGAGCAGTTCTTC. Residues: CASSPQGGEQFF.

This clonotype has a handful of counts. This chain joins TRBV7-9 and TRBJ1-1; the D gene is possibly TRBD1 (5 bases). The CDR3 is made up of 13 amino acids. V lost 4 bases and J 7 bases, leaving 13 bases between the germline ends. CDR1 and CDR2 from the germline V gene are SEHNR and FQNEAQ (reference sequence). The CDR3 region is CASSSQSGIEAFF. In DNA, the CDR3 is TGTGCCAGCAGCTCCCAGTCAGGGATTGAAGCTTTCTTT.

This chain links TRBV28 with TRBJ1-1; perhaps TRBD1 as D (5 bases). Germline V CDR1 and CDR2: MDHEN, SYDVKM. V was pared by 1 base and J by 4 bases, with 10 bases between. This CDR3 is built from 14 residues. Here the CDR3 reads CASSLSGSGTEAFF. The CDR3 region has the DNA TGTGCCAGCAGTTTATCAGGGAGCGGCACTGAAGCTTTCTTT.

This clonotype was seen a few times. This chain connects TRBV4-1 to TRBJ1-5; maybe TRBD1 (5 bases). Germline V gene data show CDR1 as MGHRA and CDR2 as YSYEKL. V was shortened by 6 bases and J by 7 bases, with 22 bases between the two germline ends. The length of the CDR3 is 16 residues. The CDR3 sequence: CASRSTTGTRGQPQHF. As DNA, the CDR3 is TGCGCCAGCAGGTCGACCACCGGGACCCGTGGACAGCCCCAGCATTTT.

V and J are TRBV5-1 and TRBJ2-7; TRBD1 aligns across 9 bases. This CDR3 region has 14 residues. The J segment lost 7 bases and the V segment lost 0 bases, leaving 5 bases of the junction unmatched. Germline lookup yields CDR1 SGHRS and CDR2 YFSETQ. The CDR3 is CASSLGDRVLEQYF. In DNA form, the CDR3 reads TGCGCCAGCAGCTTGGGGGACAGGGTCTTGGAGCAGTACTTC.

The rearrangement uses TRBV11-2 and TRBJ2-3; 11 bases align to TRBD2. The CDR3 spans 15 residues. The germline V gene has CDR1 SGHAT and CDR2 FQNNGV. The V gene end was trimmed by 2 bases and the J gene end by 3 bases; junction bases not matched to a gene: 1. CDR3 coding DNA: TGTGCCAGCAGCTTAAGACTAGCGGGGACAGATACGCAGTATTTT. Translated: CASSLRLAGTDTQYF.

The genes are TRBV7-3 and TRBJ2-1; perhaps D is TRBD1 or TRBD2 (6 bases each). The CDR3 totals 15 residues. From germline, CDR1 is SGHTA and CDR2 FQGTGA. V was pared by 6 bases and J by 2 bases, with 14 bases between. The CDR3 here is CASSPGAAAYNEQFF. The CDR3 DNA reads as TGTGCCAGCAGTCCGGGGGCGGCAGCCTACAATGAGCAGTTCTTC.

The CDR3 is CASRGRHIYEQYF. The CDR3 DNA sequence: TGTGCCAGCAGAGGTCGACATATCTACGAGCAGTACTTC. The rearrangement uses TRBV12-3 or TRBV12-4 and TRBJ2-7; D gene ambiguous. This CDR3 contains 13 residues. The ends were cut back, 6 bases at V and 3 bases at J, with 12 bases in the middle.

This chain connects TRBV4-2 to TRBJ2-5; D is possibly TRBD2 (5 bases). V lost 0 bases, J lost 1 base, and 12 bases lay in between. This CDR3 spans 16 amino acids. The germline V gene encodes CDR1 LGHNA and CDR2 YNFKEQ. The CDR3, as DNA: TGTGCCAGCAGCCAAGATCGGGCAGCGGCCCAAGAGACCCAGTACTTC. It yields the protein CASSQDRAAAQETQYF.

In this sample, this clonotype turned up many times. The chain uses TRBV10-3 and TRBJ1-3; D call uncertain. Germline V gene lookup returns CDR1 ENHRY and CDR2 SYGVKD. V gave up 4 bases and J gave up 0 bases, with 4 bases separating them. The CDR3 extends over 13 amino acids. Here the CDR3 reads CAISGSSGNTIYF. The CDR3 coding sequence is TGTGCCATCAGTGGCAGCTCTGGAAACACCATATATTTT.

In its sample, this clonotype was seen a few times. This rearrangement joins TRBV7-2 to TRBJ2-2, with TRBD2 identical over 10 bases. From germline, CDR1 is SGHTA and CDR2 FQGNSA. With 5 bases clipped from V and 1 base from J, the junction kept 4 bases outside the gene matches. CDR3 length: 16 residues. The DNA for the CDR3 is TGTGCCAGCAGCCCCGCTAGCGGGGGGAACACCGGGGAGCTGTTTTTT. As protein: CASSPASGGNTGELFF.

The chain combines TRBV5-1 with TRBJ2-1; D is ambiguous. Between the trimmed V and J ends, which lost 0 bases and 9 bases, there was a span of 10 bases. The CDR3 length is 13 residues. Germline V gene data show CDR1 as SGHRS and CDR2 as YFSETQ. The CDR3 nucleotides read TGCGCCAGCAGCTTGGCGGCGGAAATTGAGCAGTTCTTC. Protein product: CASSLAAEIEQFF.

At least ten counts were recorded for this clonotype. The chain is built from TRBV4-3 and TRBJ2-7; D assignment may be TRBD1 or TRBD2 (5 bases each). The germline gives CDR1 LGHNA, CDR2 YSLEER. Trimming shortened V by 3 bases and J by 3 bases, and 18 bases separated the two germline ends. The length of the CDR3 is 16 residues. The CDR3 nucleotides are TGCGCCAGCAGCCAGGTACCGGGACCCACGATCTACGAGCAGTACTTC. It specifies CASSQVPGPTIYEQYF.

The chain recombines TRBV14 with TRBJ1-2, with D possibly being TRBD1 (5 bases). Germline CDR1 and CDR2: SGHDN and FVKESK. V lost 3 bases and J lost 0, with 14 bases in between. The CDR3 has 16 residues. The CDR3 protein is CASSQQDSPTNYGYTF. DNA for the CDR3: TGTGCCAGCAGCCAGCAAGACAGCCCAACTAACTATGGCTACACCTTC.

J is TRBJ2-3 and V is TRBV7-6, with a tentative D call TRBD1 (5 bases). The V end lost 1 base, the J end lost 5 bases, and 13 bases lay between the germline ends. Germline CDR1 reads SGHVS; CDR2 reads FNYEAQ. CDR3 length: 15 residues. The chain's CDR3 is CASSLGGSQGDTQYF. In DNA, the CDR3 is TGTGCCAGCAGCTTAGGTGGCTCCCAGGGAGATACGCAGTATTTT. Full variable domain (remainder filled in from reference TRBV7-6 and TRBJ2-3): GAGVSQSPRYKVTKRGQDVALRCDPISGHVSLYWYRQALGQGPEFLTYFNYEAQQDKSGLPNDRFSAERPEGSISTLTIQRTEQRDSAMYRCASSLGGSQGDTQYFGPGTRLTVL.

This clonotype was counted at least ten times. The chain combines TRBV12-3 or TRBV12-4 with TRBJ2-5; 7 positions agree with TRBD1. CDR3 size: 12 residues. With V trimmed by 3 bases and J by 5 bases, 0 bases remained unmatched. As DNA, the CDR3 is TGTGCCAGCAGTTTCAGGGGGGAGACCCAGTACTTC. Its protein is CASSFRGETQYF.

Concerning this clonotype: Germline is not matched at one junction end, which may reflect a read error. The chain carries TRBV7-2 and TRBJ2-1; 9 nucleotides match TRBD2. Per the germline V gene, CDR1 is SGHTA and CDR2 is FQGNSA. The CDR3 length is 16 residues. The CDR3 spells CASSLAGTSTHNEQFF. For the CDR3, the DNA is TGTGCCAGCAGCCTAGCTGGGACTAGCACCCACAATGAGCAGTTCTTC.

This clonotype has more than one count but fewer than ten. The J gene is TRBJ2-3, the V gene TRBV7-3; 9 nucleotides match TRBD2. Trimming at V came to 5 bases and at J to 2 bases, leaving 5 bases not matched to a gene. The CDR3 length is 15 residues. Germline V gene data show CDR1 as SGHTA and CDR2 as FQGTGA. CDR3 coding DNA: TGTGCCAGCAGCCGCATAGCGGGGGACACAGATACGCAGTATTTT. The encoded protein is CASSRIAGDTDTQYF.

This clonotype has just a few counts. The rearrangement links TRBV7-9 to TRBJ1-1; 11 nucleotides align to TRBD1. CDR3 length: 14 residues. V lost 5 bases, J lost 7 bases, and 6 bases stayed unmatched. Germline V gene lookup returns CDR1 SEHNR and CDR2 FQNEAQ (reference sequence). The CDR3 here is CASSPGQGAIEAFF. The CDR3 bases are TGTGCCAGCAGCCCCGGACAGGGGGCTATTGAAGCTTTCTTT.

This chain links TRBV7-9 with TRBJ2-6; no clear D gene. The CDR3 consists of 13 residues. With 8 bases removed from V and 0 bases from J, the gap between germline ends came to 5 bases. Germline-derived CDR1 and CDR2 are SEHNR and FQNEAQ (reference sequence). CDR3 region: CASLISGANVLTF. The DNA of the CDR3 is TGTGCCAGCCTCATCTCTGGGGCCAACGTCCTGACTTTC.

The chain couples TRBV12-3 or TRBV12-4 to TRBJ2-1; a weak D match, TRBD2 (6 bases). The CDR3 covers 16 residues. With 0 bases removed from V and 7 bases from J, the gap between germline ends came to 16 bases. Here the CDR3 DNA reads TGTGCCAGCAGTTTAGCGGGTGGAGGGACGGGGAATGAGCAGTTCTTC. Its protein is CASSLAGGGTGNEQFF.

The CDR3 sequence: CASSLRTSGGHEQFF. The CDR3 nucleotides read TGTGCCAGCAGCTTAAGGACTAGCGGGGGCCATGAGCAGTTCTTC. V and J are TRBV11-3 and TRBJ2-1; 13 bases are a match to TRBD2. This CDR3 has 15 residues. J gave up 8 bases and V 2 bases, and 3 bases lay outside the gene matches. CDR1 and CDR2 from the germline V gene are SGHNT and YENEEA.

The table lists this clonotype with a few counts. The chain couples TRBV7-2 to TRBJ2-3; 8 bases are a match to TRBD2. The V gene's germline CDR1 is SGHTA and CDR2 FQGNSA. The CDR3 runs to 18 residues. V lost 5 bases, J lost 1 base, and 14 bases stayed unmatched. The CDR3 bases are TGTGCCAGCAGCCCTCGGCGGGGGGCCTCGCCACGCACAGATACGCAGTATTTT. Translated, it gives CASSPRRGASPRTDTQYF.